The 2 T cell receptor beta chains listed next were all sequenced from one sample in a study of tumor-infiltrating lymphocytes in localized non-small cell lung cancer. This table comes from immunoSEQ multiplex PCR, and its TCRdb copy is limited to in-frame clones, with some not included. Among roughly 7,000 clones listed, around 60% were seen once. Sequenced input: uninvolved lung tissue not adjacent to the tumor. The receptors come from a human donor with non-small cell lung cancer.

The chain is built from TRBV10-2 and TRBJ1-1, with D perhaps matching TRBD1 (5 bases). V was trimmed by 2 bases and J by 5 bases, leaving 15 bases between them. Germline V gene sequence: CDR1 WSHSY, CDR2 SAAADI. This CDR3 comprises 15 residues. The CDR3 region has the DNA TGCGCCAGCAGTGAGCGACAGCCGGGTGAGACTGAAGCTTTCTTT. Amino acid sequence: CASSERQPGETEAFF.

The genes are TRBV10-1 and TRBJ1-5; unclear D gene. Germline CDR1 is WNHNN and CDR2 is SYGVQD (reference sequence). V was pared by 0 bases and J by 0 bases, with 0 bases between. The CDR3 covers 13 residues. CDR3 nucleotides: TGCGCCAGCAGTGAGTCTAGCAATCAGCCCCAGCATTTT. Its translation: CASSESSNQPQHF.